These T cell receptor beta chains were read from a single sample in a study of blood T cells in healthy people across ages. TCRdb used MiXCR to reprocess the 5' RACE reads, holding one entry per CDR3 protein. The profile shows more than 1,000,000 distinct CDR3 sequences, under 30% of them singletons. These data were likewise used in another study, on T cells of mothers and their children.

Source material: blood. The receptors were sampled from a girl aged 2-15 years in good health. Both conserved end residues are part of each CDR3. The D gene is left open where the match is weak. Some rows have no size entry. The others give once, few or many, or a class for an expanded clone.

j_call v_call d_call clone_size cdr3_aa cdr3_nt
TRBJ2-1 TRBV28 TRBD2 NA CASSLSLAAYNEQFF TGTGCCAGCAGTTTATCGCTAGCGGCATACAATGAGCAGTTCTTC
TRBJ2-1 TRBV15 NA NA CATSRDMMDEQFF TGTGCCACCAGCAGAGATATGATGGATGAGCAGTTCTTC
TRBJ2-3 TRBV7-8 NA NA CASSLALGDTQYF TGTGCCAGCAGCTTAGCGCTAGGTGATACGCAGTATTTT
TRBJ1-5 TRBV6-6 NA NA CASSYSDPGNQPQHF TGTGCCAGCAGTTACTCGGATCCGGGTAATCAGCCCCAGCATTTT
TRBJ2-1 TRBV20-1 NA NA CSPLGYRAHNEQFF TGCAGTCCCCTCGGGTATAGGGCCCACAATGAGCAGTTCTTC
TRBJ2-5 TRBV15 NA NA CATSSAKETQYF TGTGCCACCAGCAGCGCGAAAGAGACCCAGTACTTC
TRBJ2-7 TRBV7-9 TRBD1 NA CASSRVGQIKYEQYF TGTGCCAGCAGCCGGGTGGGACAGATCAAATACGAGCAGTACTTC
TRBJ2-5 TRBV7-2 TRBD2 NA CASSFGGTSGGAWETQYF TGTGCCAGCAGCTTTGGGGGGACTAGCGGGGGGGCTTGGGAGACCCAGTACTTC
TRBJ2-3 TRBV20-1 TRBD2 NA CSTPGLALDTQYF TGCAGTACACCGGGACTAGCGCTGGATACGCAGTATTTT
TRBJ2-1 TRBV7-2 NA NA CASSPDGAHREQFF TGTGCCAGCAGCCCTGACGGCGCCCATCGTGAGCAGTTCTTC
TRBJ1-1 TRBV13 NA NA CASRGLRGTEAFF TGTGCCAGCAGAGGCTTACGGGGCACTGAAGCTTTCTTT
TRBJ1-1 TRBV4-1 NA NA CASSHPGREAFF TGCGCCAGCAGCCATCCGGGTCGCGAAGCTTTCTTT
TRBJ1-5 TRBV20-1 TRBD1 NA CSARRDRDQPQHF TGCAGTGCCAGAAGGGACAGGGATCAGCCCCAGCATTTT
TRBJ2-7 TRBV12-3/TRBV12-4 NA NA CASSLDIGVDEQYF TGTGCCAGCAGTTTAGATATCGGGGTCGACGAGCAGTACTTC
TRBJ2-1 TRBV6-5 TRBD2 few CASSYSSGSVNEQFF TGTGCCAGCAGTTACTCGAGCGGGAGTGTCAATGAGCAGTTCTTC
TRBJ2-2 TRBV20-1 NA NA CSVSGDAGELFF TGCAGTGTTTCGGGGGATGCCGGGGAGCTGTTTTTT
TRBJ2-5 TRBV3-1 TRBD2 few CASSQVGLAGAFVF TGTGCCAGCAGCCAAGTCGGCCTAGCGGGAGCATTTGTCTTC
TRBJ2-1 TRBV7-9 NA few CASSSWGAETYNEQFF TGTGCCAGCAGCTCTTGGGGAGCGGAGACCTACAATGAGCAGTTCTTC
TRBJ2-7 TRBV7-3 TRBD2 few CASSLTGGTSLGQYF TGTGCCAGCAGCTTAACTGGGGGGACTAGCCTCGGGCAGTACTTC
TRBJ2-1 TRBV29-1 NA NA CSVVVASISEQFF TGCAGCGTTGTTGTGGCATCAATATCGGAGCAGTTCTTC
TRBJ2-1 TRBV20-1 NA NA CSARDLPGIYNEQFF TGCAGTGCTAGAGATCTTCCGGGGATCTACAATGAGCAGTTCTTC
TRBJ2-1 TRBV28 TRBD1 NA CASSRRTGGGHEQFF TGTGCCAGCAGCCGTCGGACAGGGGGAGGACATGAGCAGTTCTTC
TRBJ2-4 TRBV6-6 NA few CASILSPEGIQYF TGTGCCAGCATTTTGTCCCCAGAGGGCATTCAGTACTTC
TRBJ1-1 TRBV29-1 TRBD1 NA CSAAQGVGNTEAFF TGCAGCGCTGCCCAGGGGGTAGGGAACACTGAAGCTTTCTTT
TRBJ1-6 TRBV12-5 NA NA CASGLPRIGSPLHF TGTGCTAGTGGCCTCCCCCGGATAGGGTCACCCCTCCACTTT
TRBJ1-2 TRBV7-2 TRBD1 NA CASSLATGAYGYTF TGTGCCAGCAGCTTAGCCACAGGGGCCTATGGCTACACCTTC
TRBJ2-5 TRBV5-1 NA few CASSLDSRGPQETQYF TGCGCCAGCAGCTTGGACTCCAGGGGTCCCCAAGAGACCCAGTACTTC
TRBJ2-2 TRBV6-2/TRBV6-3 TRBD1 few CASSAGTGVTGELFF TGTGCCAGCAGTGCCGGGACAGGGGTCACCGGGGAGCTGTTTTTT
TRBJ1-1 TRBV5-1 TRBD1 few CASSARRDRGEGFNTEAFF TGCGCCAGCAGCGCCCGCCGGGACAGGGGTGAAGGGTTCAACACTGAAGCTTTCTTT